Listed below are T cell receptor beta chains from one sample, sequenced in a study of blood T cells in healthy people across ages. TCRdb fed the 5' RACE reads into MiXCR, producing one record per CDR3 protein. The sample includes hundreds of thousands of distinct CDR3 sequences, around a quarter of them seen just once. These sequences were also reported in another study, on T cells of mothers and their children.

Sequenced material: blood. The receptors were sampled from a boy between 10 and 17 years old in good health. CDR3s include the opening cysteine and the closing phenylalanine or tryptophan. The order of the fields is J gene, clone size, D gene, V gene, CDR3 DNA, CDR3 protein. A D gene is named only where the DNA matches it firmly. Size tells how often a clone was seen (once, few, many) or the class of an expanded clone, and some rows leave it out.

j_gene: TRBJ2-2; abundance: few; d_gene: .; v_gene: TRBV30; CDR3nt: TGTGCCCTCCGCCCCACGAACACCGGGGAGCTGTTTTTT; CDR3aa: CALRPTNTGELFF
j_gene: TRBJ1-2; abundance: .; d_gene: TRBD1; v_gene: TRBV12-3/TRBV12-4; CDR3nt: TGTGCCAGCAGCCCATATGGACAGGCCGGACACGGCTACACCTTC; CDR3aa: CASSPYGQAGHGYTF
j_gene: TRBJ2-3; abundance: few; d_gene: TRBD2; v_gene: TRBV5-1; CDR3nt: TGCGCCAGCAGCCAGCAAGGGCTAGCGGCAGATACGCAGTATTTT; CDR3aa: CASSQQGLAADTQYF
j_gene: TRBJ1-2; abundance: few; d_gene: .; v_gene: TRBV2; CDR3nt: TGTGCCAGCAGTGAAGATCGGGGCTATGGCTACACCTTC; CDR3aa: CASSEDRGYGYTF
j_gene: TRBJ2-5; abundance: few; d_gene: TRBD1; v_gene: TRBV2; CDR3nt: TGTGCCAGCAGCCAACCGGGACAGGGCCTATCTACAAGTGAGACCCAGTACTTC; CDR3aa: CASSQPGQGLSTSETQYF
j_gene: TRBJ1-2; abundance: .; d_gene: .; v_gene: TRBV28; CDR3nt: TGTGCCAGCCGGGACTATGATGGCTACACCTTC; CDR3aa: CASRDYDGYTF
j_gene: TRBJ2-1; abundance: few; d_gene: .; v_gene: TRBV6-6; CDR3nt: TGTGCCAGCAGTCCCTCAGCGGCCTTCTACAATGAGCAGTTCTTC; CDR3aa: CASSPSAAFYNEQFF
j_gene: TRBJ2-1; abundance: .; d_gene: .; v_gene: TRBV27; CDR3nt: TGTGCCAGCAGTTTCCGCGGGGACACCTACAATGAGCAGTTCTTC; CDR3aa: CASSFRGDTYNEQFF
j_gene: TRBJ2-2; abundance: .; d_gene: TRBD1; v_gene: TRBV5-5; CDR3nt: TGTGCCAGCAGCTTAAACCCGTCTAGTAGGGGGCCCGGGGAGCTGTTTTTT; CDR3aa: CASSLNPSSRGPGELFF
j_gene: TRBJ2-5; abundance: few; d_gene: .; v_gene: TRBV7-9; CDR3nt: TGTGCCAGCAGCAGAACAGGGAGCGGCGAGACCCAGTACTTC; CDR3aa: CASSRTGSGETQYF
j_gene: TRBJ2-5; abundance: once; d_gene: .; v_gene: TRBV5-1; CDR3nt: TGCGCCAGCTTTTTCCACCAAGAGACCCAGTACTTC; CDR3aa: CASFFHQETQYF
j_gene: TRBJ2-1; abundance: .; d_gene: TRBD2; v_gene: TRBV4-2; CDR3nt: TGTGCCAGCAGCCAAGATTTGGGGGGGAAACGGGGCAATGAGCAGTTCTTC; CDR3aa: CASSQDLGGKRGNEQFF
j_gene: TRBJ1-1; abundance: few; d_gene: .; v_gene: TRBV27; CDR3nt: TGTGCCAGCAGTTTGATAGGCATGAACACTGAAGCTTTCTTT; CDR3aa: CASSLIGMNTEAFF
j_gene: TRBJ1-5; abundance: .; d_gene: .; v_gene: TRBV2; CDR3nt: TGTGCCAGCACCCAAGCGGGGAATGGGCAGCCCCAGCATTTT; CDR3aa: CASTQAGNGQPQHF
j_gene: TRBJ2-4; abundance: .; d_gene: TRBD1; v_gene: TRBV10-3; CDR3nt: TGTGCCATCAGTAATACCGGGACAGGGGGCGGTGGAAACATTCAGTACTTC; CDR3aa: CAISNTGTGGGGNIQYF
j_gene: TRBJ2-4; abundance: few; d_gene: .; v_gene: TRBV12-3/TRBV12-4; CDR3nt: TGTGCCAGCAGTTTACCCCACCTAGCCAAAAACATTCAGTACTTC; CDR3aa: CASSLPHLAKNIQYF
j_gene: TRBJ2-7; abundance: few; d_gene: .; v_gene: TRBV7-9; CDR3nt: TGTGCCAGCAGCTATGGGACCCCGGTCGAGCAGTACTTC; CDR3aa: CASSYGTPVEQYF
j_gene: TRBJ2-7; abundance: .; d_gene: .; v_gene: TRBV7-9; CDR3nt: TGTGCCAGCAGCTACCCCAGAGGACCCTACGAGCAGTACTTC; CDR3aa: CASSYPRGPYEQYF
j_gene: TRBJ2-3; abundance: few; d_gene: TRBD1; v_gene: TRBV13; CDR3nt: TGTGCCAGCAGCCCCGGACAGGGGATTACTCCTAGCACAGATACGCAGTATTTT; CDR3aa: CASSPGQGITPSTDTQYF
j_gene: TRBJ1-2; abundance: few; d_gene: .; v_gene: TRBV5-1; CDR3nt: TGCGCCAGCAGCTTGGTCACAGGTCCCCAGGGCTACACCTTC; CDR3aa: CASSLVTGPQGYTF
j_gene: TRBJ1-1; abundance: many; d_gene: .; v_gene: TRBV28; CDR3nt: TGTGCCAGCAGCCCACCCCTAGGACGGAACACTGAAGCTTTCTTT; CDR3aa: CASSPPLGRNTEAFF
j_gene: TRBJ2-7; abundance: few; d_gene: .; v_gene: TRBV5-1; CDR3nt: TGCGCCAGCAGAGAGGGGACAAATTCCCACGAGCAGTACTTC; CDR3aa: CASREGTNSHEQYF
j_gene: TRBJ2-7; abundance: few; d_gene: .; v_gene: TRBV5-1; CDR3nt: TGCGCCAGCAGCTTGTGGGGCGTTGAGCAGTACTTC; CDR3aa: CASSLWGVEQYF
j_gene: TRBJ1-5; abundance: few; d_gene: .; v_gene: TRBV12-5; CDR3nt: TGTGCTAGTGGTTTGGGGGGGGGGAATCAGCCCCAGCATTTT; CDR3aa: CASGLGGGNQPQHF
j_gene: TRBJ2-5; abundance: .; d_gene: .; v_gene: TRBV2; CDR3nt: TGTGCCAGCAGTGCTAACACGGAGACCCAGTACTTC; CDR3aa: CASSANTETQYF
j_gene: TRBJ1-1; abundance: .; d_gene: .; v_gene: TRBV12-3/TRBV12-4; CDR3nt: TGTGCCAGCAGTCCTTATCAAGCGCCGGTGAACACTGAAGCTTTCTTT; CDR3aa: CASSPYQAPVNTEAFF
j_gene: TRBJ2-2; abundance: .; d_gene: .; v_gene: TRBV7-9; CDR3nt: TGTGCCAGCAGCTTAGACAGGGTGAACACCGGGGAGCTGTTTTTT; CDR3aa: CASSLDRVNTGELFF
j_gene: TRBJ1-5; abundance: .; d_gene: .; v_gene: TRBV5-5; CDR3nt: TGTGCCAGCAGCCCCCCTCAGGGGCAGCCCCAGCATTTT; CDR3aa: CASSPPQGQPQHF
j_gene: TRBJ1-5; abundance: few; d_gene: .; v_gene: TRBV4-1; CDR3nt: TGCGCCAGCAGCCAATCCAGTTACAATAGCAATCAGCCCCAGCATTTT; CDR3aa: CASSQSSYNSNQPQHF
j_gene: TRBJ2-7; abundance: few; d_gene: TRBD2; v_gene: TRBV18; CDR3nt: TGTGCCAGCCCACCGTCTAGCGGGGAGGACGAGCAGTACTTC; CDR3aa: CASPPSSGEDEQYF
j_gene: TRBJ2-1; abundance: .; d_gene: TRBD1; v_gene: TRBV27; CDR3nt: TGTGCCAGCAGTCAGGGGGTTGTCAATGAGCAGTTCTTC; CDR3aa: CASSQGVVNEQFF
j_gene: TRBJ2-5; abundance: .; d_gene: TRBD1; v_gene: TRBV7-3; CDR3nt: TGTGCCAGCAGCAAGGGACAGGCCGGAGAGCAGTACTTC; CDR3aa: CASSKGQAGEQYF
j_gene: TRBJ2-7; abundance: few; d_gene: TRBD2; v_gene: TRBV19; CDR3nt: TGTGCCAGTAGTTTTGGCGGGGGGCCATCCTACGAGCAGTACTTC; CDR3aa: CASSFGGGPSYEQYF
j_gene: TRBJ1-1; abundance: .; d_gene: .; v_gene: TRBV20-1; CDR3nt: TGCAGTGCTAGAGCTCAGGGTTACACTGAAGCTTTCTTT; CDR3aa: CSARAQGYTEAFF
j_gene: TRBJ2-7; abundance: few; d_gene: TRBD2; v_gene: TRBV20-1; CDR3nt: TGCAGTGCTAGAGGCAGGCGGGGGGGATACGAGCAGTACTTC; CDR3aa: CSARGRRGGYEQYF
j_gene: TRBJ2-5; abundance: .; d_gene: .; v_gene: TRBV9; CDR3nt: TGTGCCAGCAACCCCGCTGGTTCTAGCTCCGAAGAGACCCAGTACTTC; CDR3aa: CASNPAGSSSEETQYF
j_gene: TRBJ2-5; abundance: few; d_gene: .; v_gene: TRBV5-1; CDR3nt: TGCGCCAGCAGCTTTGCGTCTTTGAACCAAGAGACCCAGTACTTC; CDR3aa: CASSFASLNQETQYF
j_gene: TRBJ2-5; abundance: .; d_gene: TRBD1; v_gene: TRBV6-2/TRBV6-3; CDR3nt: TGTGCCAGCGAGGACAGGGGTCTGGAGACCCAGTACTTC; CDR3aa: CASEDRGLETQYF
j_gene: TRBJ2-5; abundance: .; d_gene: TRBD1; v_gene: TRBV27; CDR3nt: TGTGCCAGCAGTACCTGGACAGGGCAAGAGACCCAGTACTTC; CDR3aa: CASSTWTGQETQYF
j_gene: TRBJ2-1; abundance: .; d_gene: .; v_gene: TRBV29-1; CDR3nt: TGCAGCGTTGAAGATCCGCTAGTCTCCTACAATGAGCAGTTCTTC; CDR3aa: CSVEDPLVSYNEQFF
j_gene: TRBJ2-7; abundance: .; d_gene: .; v_gene: TRBV27; CDR3nt: TGTGCCAGCAGTTTAAAGTGCGACAGGCAATGCGAGCAGTACTTC; CDR3aa: CASSLKCDRQCEQYF
j_gene: TRBJ1-1; abundance: .; d_gene: TRBD1; v_gene: TRBV24-1; CDR3nt: TGTGCCACCAGTGATTCTAGGACAGGGACGAACACTGAAGCTTTCTTT; CDR3aa: CATSDSRTGTNTEAFF
j_gene: TRBJ1-2; abundance: .; d_gene: .; v_gene: TRBV28; CDR3nt: TGTGCCAGCAGTGTGGGGTCGCCATATGGCTACACCTTC; CDR3aa: CASSVGSPYGYTF
j_gene: TRBJ2-3; abundance: .; d_gene: TRBD2; v_gene: TRBV6-1; CDR3nt: TGTGCCAGCAGTCCCCCGGGGGGGGAGGCGGCGGATACGCAGTATTTT; CDR3aa: CASSPPGGEAADTQYF
j_gene: TRBJ1-5; abundance: .; d_gene: .; v_gene: TRBV2; CDR3nt: TGTGCCAGCAGTGAACAGGACAAACGCTTTCAGCCCCAGCATTTT; CDR3aa: CASSEQDKRFQPQHF
j_gene: TRBJ2-7; abundance: few; d_gene: .; v_gene: TRBV7-8; CDR3nt: TGTGCCAGCAGCTTAGTCAACACCTACGAGCAGTACTTC; CDR3aa: CASSLVNTYEQYF
j_gene: TRBJ2-2; abundance: few; d_gene: TRBD1; v_gene: TRBV11-2; CDR3nt: TGTGCCAGCAGCCACCCCGGCAGGGGGTCCGGGGAGCTGTTTTTT; CDR3aa: CASSHPGRGSGELFF
j_gene: TRBJ2-2; abundance: .; d_gene: .; v_gene: TRBV29-1; CDR3nt: TGCAGCGCCGGTTCCCACACCGGGGAGCTGTTTTTT; CDR3aa: CSAGSHTGELFF
j_gene: TRBJ2-7; abundance: few; d_gene: .; v_gene: TRBV20-1; CDR3nt: TGCAGTGCCCGACCAGAGACCTCCTACGAGCAGTACTTC; CDR3aa: CSARPETSYEQYF
j_gene: TRBJ2-2; abundance: few; d_gene: .; v_gene: TRBV10-3; CDR3nt: TGTGCCATCAGTGGGACGGCAACCGTTGGGGCCGGGGAGCTGTTTTTT; CDR3aa: CAISGTATVGAGELFF
j_gene: TRBJ2-5; abundance: many; d_gene: .; v_gene: TRBV2; CDR3nt: TGTGCCAGCAGTGAGGACGGGGCTCAAGAGACCCAGTACTTC; CDR3aa: CASSEDGAQETQYF
j_gene: TRBJ2-3; abundance: .; d_gene: TRBD1; v_gene: TRBV6-1; CDR3nt: TGTGCCAGCACCCCAATTCCCTACAGGGGTACAGATACGCAGTATTTT; CDR3aa: CASTPIPYRGTDTQYF
j_gene: TRBJ2-2; abundance: .; d_gene: TRBD1; v_gene: TRBV4-2; CDR3nt: TGTGCCAGCAGCACGCCGACAGGGGGCAACACCGGGGAGCTGTTTTTT; CDR3aa: CASSTPTGGNTGELFF
j_gene: TRBJ1-1; abundance: few; d_gene: .; v_gene: TRBV2; CDR3nt: TGTGCCAGCATAAGGGGGGAAGGTGGGGAAAGGACCACTGAAGCTTTCTTT; CDR3aa: CASIRGEGGERTTEAFF
j_gene: TRBJ1-2; abundance: .; d_gene: .; v_gene: TRBV6-2/TRBV6-3; CDR3nt: TGTGCCAGCAGTTACGCCAGTGTTAAAGTTGGCTACACCTTC; CDR3aa: CASSYASVKVGYTF
j_gene: TRBJ1-2; abundance: .; d_gene: TRBD1; v_gene: TRBV7-9; CDR3nt: TGTGCCAGCAGCTCGGGACAGGGGGCTGGCGGCTACACCTTC; CDR3aa: CASSSGQGAGGYTF
j_gene: TRBJ2-7; abundance: .; d_gene: TRBD1; v_gene: TRBV6-1; CDR3nt: TGTGCCAGCACGACCGGACAGGGGGTGACCTACGAGCAGTACTTC; CDR3aa: CASTTGQGVTYEQYF
j_gene: TRBJ2-7; abundance: .; d_gene: TRBD1; v_gene: TRBV15; CDR3nt: TGTGCCACCAGCAACCCCAACAGGGGGCCCTGCGAGCAGTACTTC; CDR3aa: CATSNPNRGPCEQYF
j_gene: TRBJ1-3; abundance: few; d_gene: .; v_gene: TRBV9; CDR3nt: TGTGCCAGCAGCCCACAGGGCCCGACGAGTGGAAACACCATATATTTT; CDR3aa: CASSPQGPTSGNTIYF